This TCR beta chain was observed in a study of human T cells and chemical hapten exposure. Background on the study: Researchers reported sensitizing a roughly 2 cm by roughly 2 cm upper inner arm skin site with 2% DPC. DPC (0.01%) was patch tested on the upper back and read at 6 days.

The time point: pre-sensitization, week 0. The sample's treatment: therapeutic diphenylcyclopropenone sensitization with weekly scalp DPC. V was pared by 2 bases and J by 4 bases, with 9 bases of the junction left unmatched. Germline-derived CDR1 and CDR2 are MNHEY and SVGEGT. The length of the CDR3 is 16 residues. The table lists this clonotype with a few counts. TCRdb analysed the RACE reads with MiXCR anew, one entry per CDR3 protein. The sample lists tens of thousands of distinct CDR3 sequences, 9.6% seen once, with around 4% in the top ten. The clonotype comes from a woman in her thirties or forties with alopecia areata. Some clones in this sample may be carry-over from other donors' samples. This sequence joins TRBV6-2 or TRBV6-3 and TRBJ2-3; TRBD2 aligns across 7 bases. Sequencing used whole blood, obtained in connection with sensitization to the hapten diphenylcyclopropenone (DPC). CDR3 nucleotides: TGTGCCAGCAGTTACGGGAGGGGACGCCCGTCAGATACGCAGTATTTT. Translation: CASSYGRGRPSDTQYF.